These T cell receptor beta chains were read from a single sample in a study of CD8+CD57+ T cells in acquired aplastic anemia. TCRdb re-called the reads with MiXCR, one entry per CDR3 protein. The sample holds roughly 58,000 distinct CDR3 sequences, about 50% seen once. The source material was sorted CD4+, CD8+, or CD8+CD57+ T cells (not recorded which) from PBMCs. These receptors came from a human donor in good health, serving as a control. Both conserved end residues are part of each CDR3. D genes are given only for firm matches. Clone size is not always given. Where it is, it says once, few, many or a class for expanded clones.

V gene: TRBV10-3
D gene: NA
clone size: NA
J gene: TRBJ2-7
CDR3 protein: CAIHPISGQVSPGEQYF
CDR3 DNA: TGTGCCATCCATCCCATTTCGGGGCAGGTCTCGCCTGGCGAGCAGTACTTC

V gene: TRBV28
D gene: NA
clone size: many
J gene: TRBJ1-1
CDR3 protein: CASSFNSGAAGTEAFF
CDR3 DNA: TGTGCCAGCAGTTTCAATTCAGGGGCGGCTGGCACTGAAGCTTTCTTT

V gene: TRBV7-3
D gene: NA
clone size: NA
J gene: TRBJ1-2
CDR3 protein: CASSEGGNYGYTF
CDR3 DNA: TGTGCCAGCAGTGAGGGGGGTAACTATGGCTACACCTTC

V gene: TRBV15
D gene: NA
clone size: NA
J gene: TRBJ2-5
CDR3 protein: CGTSRGSEQETQYF
CDR3 DNA: TGTGGCACCAGCAGAGGCAGCGAGCAGGAGACCCAGTACTTC

V gene: TRBV2
D gene: NA
clone size: NA
J gene: TRBJ2-3
CDR3 protein: CASRGEDTQYF
CDR3 DNA: TGTGCCAGCAGAGGGGAGGATACGCAGTATTTT

V gene: TRBV7-3
D gene: NA
clone size: medium-sized
J gene: TRBJ2-1
CDR3 protein: CASSGDGGEQFF
CDR3 DNA: TGTGCCAGCAGCGGGGACGGGGGTGAGCAGTTCTTC

V gene: TRBV20-1
D gene: NA
clone size: few
J gene: TRBJ1-5
CDR3 protein: CSARENSNRARNQPQHF
CDR3 DNA: TGCAGTGCTAGAGAAAATTCTAACAGGGCACGCAATCAGCCCCAGCATTTT

V gene: TRBV6-8
D gene: TRBD2
clone size: many
J gene: TRBJ2-7
CDR3 protein: CASSLAQRGYEQYF
CDR3 DNA: TGTGCCAGCAGTCTCGCCCAGCGGGGTTACGAGCAGTACTTC

V gene: TRBV5-1
D gene: TRBD1
clone size: NA
J gene: TRBJ2-1
CDR3 protein: CASSALQGADYNEQFF
CDR3 DNA: TGCGCCAGCAGCGCGCTTCAGGGGGCCGACTACAATGAGCAGTTCTTC

V gene: TRBV2
D gene: NA
clone size: NA
J gene: TRBJ2-2
CDR3 protein: CASTTGELFF
CDR3 DNA: TGTGCCAGCACCACAGGGGAGCTGTTTTTT

V gene: TRBV4-3
D gene: NA
clone size: NA
J gene: TRBJ2-1
CDR3 protein: CASSQGHLGRGQFF
CDR3 DNA: TGCGCCAGCAGCCAAGGACACCTAGGTCGTGGGCAGTTCTTC

V gene: TRBV29-1
D gene: NA
clone size: NA
J gene: TRBJ1-2
CDR3 protein: CSVLRDRGYGYTF
CDR3 DNA: TGCAGCGTTCTCCGGGACCGGGGCTATGGCTACACCTTC

V gene: TRBV29-1
D gene: NA
clone size: NA
J gene: TRBJ1-1
CDR3 protein: CSVDPGNTEAFF
CDR3 DNA: TGCAGCGTTGACCCGGGGAACACTGAAGCTTTCTTT

V gene: TRBV19
D gene: TRBD1
clone size: many
J gene: TRBJ1-5
CDR3 protein: CASRRGQGNQPQHF
CDR3 DNA: TGTGCCAGTCGCAGGGGGCAGGGCAATCAGCCCCAGCATTTT

V gene: TRBV4-1
D gene: NA
clone size: many
J gene: TRBJ2-3
CDR3 protein: CASSQGAGTNTDTQYF
CDR3 DNA: TGCGCCAGCAGCCAAGGTGCCGGGACCAACACAGATACGCAGTATTTT

V gene: TRBV10-2
D gene: NA
clone size: few
J gene: TRBJ2-3
CDR3 protein: CASRLGGVPTDTQYF
CDR3 DNA: TGCGCCAGCAGGCTCGGAGGTGTCCCCACAGATACGCAGTATTTT

V gene: TRBV7-8
D gene: TRBD2
clone size: medium-sized
J gene: TRBJ2-7
CDR3 protein: CASSRRGAYEQYF
CDR3 DNA: TGTGCCAGCAGCCGCCGGGGGGCCTACGAGCAGTACTTC

V gene: TRBV10-3
D gene: TRBD1
clone size: NA
J gene: TRBJ2-7
CDR3 protein: CAISRRGGSSSYEQYF
CDR3 DNA: TGTGCCATCAGTCGGCGAGGGGGCTCGAGCTCCTACGAGCAGTACTTC

V gene: TRBV10-1
D gene: NA
clone size: medium-sized
J gene: TRBJ1-1
CDR3 protein: CASGFGGSTEAFF
CDR3 DNA: TGCGCCAGCGGCTTCGGGGGAAGCACTGAAGCTTTCTTT

V gene: TRBV5-6
D gene: NA
clone size: once
J gene: TRBJ2-7
CDR3 protein: CASSPGQISYEQYF
CDR3 DNA: TGTGCCAGCAGCCCGGGACAAATCTCCTACGAGCAGTACTTC

V gene: TRBV20-1
D gene: NA
clone size: few
J gene: TRBJ2-7
CDR3 protein: CSAIGRPTYEQYF
CDR3 DNA: TGCAGTGCTATAGGACGGCCAACCTACGAGCAGTACTTC

V gene: TRBV12-5
D gene: NA
clone size: many
J gene: TRBJ1-3
CDR3 protein: CASGLVGGASGNTIYF
CDR3 DNA: TGTGCTAGTGGTTTGGTCGGGGGGGCCTCTGGAAACACCATATATTTT

V gene: TRBV5-1
D gene: NA
clone size: many
J gene: TRBJ1-6
CDR3 protein: CASSLSRSNNSPLHF
CDR3 DNA: TGCGCCAGCAGCTTGTCGCGCAGCAATAATTCACCCCTCCACTTT

V gene: TRBV19
D gene: NA
clone size: medium-sized
J gene: TRBJ2-3
CDR3 protein: CASSIGLAATDTQYF
CDR3 DNA: TGTGCCAGTAGTATAGGGTTGGCAGCGACAGATACGCAGTATTTT

V gene: TRBV24-1
D gene: NA
clone size: NA
J gene: TRBJ1-3
CDR3 protein: CATSDGQLSGNTIYF
CDR3 DNA: TGTGCCACCAGTGATGGACAGCTCTCTGGAAACACCATATATTTT

V gene: TRBV15
D gene: NA
clone size: NA
J gene: TRBJ2-1
CDR3 protein: CATRELSINEQFF
CDR3 DNA: TGTGCCACCAGGGAGTTGAGTATCAATGAGCAGTTCTTC

V gene: TRBV19
D gene: NA
clone size: medium-sized
J gene: TRBJ1-1
CDR3 protein: CASNVGAVTEAFF
CDR3 DNA: TGTGCCAGTAACGTTGGGGCGGTCACTGAAGCTTTCTTT

V gene: TRBV15
D gene: NA
clone size: NA
J gene: TRBJ1-6
CDR3 protein: CATSRVDSPLHF
CDR3 DNA: TGTGCCACCAGCAGGGTGGATTCACCCCTCCACTTT

V gene: TRBV30
D gene: TRBD2
clone size: few
J gene: TRBJ2-1
CDR3 protein: CAWSGLAGSLRHNEQFF
CDR3 DNA: TGTGCCTGGAGTGGACTAGCGGGATCCCTGCGCCACAATGAGCAGTTCTTC

V gene: TRBV12-3/TRBV12-4
D gene: TRBD1
clone size: many
J gene: TRBJ2-1
CDR3 protein: CASSQIRGLNNEQFF
CDR3 DNA: TGTGCCAGCAGCCAAATCAGGGGGCTAAACAATGAGCAGTTCTTC

V gene: TRBV2
D gene: NA
clone size: NA
J gene: TRBJ1-6
CDR3 protein: CASTMGGDSPLHF
CDR3 DNA: TGTGCCAGTACCATGGGAGGGGATTCACCCCTCCACTTT

V gene: TRBV29-1
D gene: NA
clone size: NA
J gene: TRBJ2-5
CDR3 protein: CSVETQGGWETQYF
CDR3 DNA: TGCAGCGTTGAGACCCAGGGTGGTTGGGAGACCCAGTACTTC

V gene: TRBV19
D gene: NA
clone size: NA
J gene: TRBJ2-3
CDR3 protein: CASSTGGRGWTDTQYF
CDR3 DNA: TGTGCCAGTAGTACAGGAGGTCGCGGTTGGACAGATACGCAGTATTTT